A selection of T cell receptor beta chains follows, all from one sample in a study of cytomegalovirus exposure and HLA in healthy donors. Some clones are missing from TCRdb's copy, which holds only in-frame ones; the method was immunoSEQ multiplex PCR. The data show about 87,000 clones, with over 70% seen just once and approximately 20% held by the top ten. Sequenced sample: PBMCs. Every receptor here comes from a man aged 25-40 years in good health and CMV-seropositive. Each CDR3 is given with its conserved first and last residue. D genes are given only for firm matches. Only some rows state a clone size, as once, few, many or a class for expanded clones.

V	D	J	size	CDR3	DNA
TRBV28	.	TRBJ2-3	few	CASTPPGTDTQYF	TGTGCCAGCACCCCCCCGGGCACAGATACGCAGTATTTT
TRBV19	.	TRBJ1-5	.	CASSPYRGGFNQPQHF	TGTGCCAGTAGTCCCTATCGCGGGGGGTTTAATCAGCCCCAGCATTTT
TRBV10-2	.	TRBJ1-5	.	CASSESRDKQPQHF	TGCGCCAGCAGTGAGTCAAGGGACAAACAGCCCCAGCATTTT
TRBV5-1	TRBD1	TRBJ1-1	.	CASSLRQGNTEAFF	TGCGCCAGCAGCTTGAGACAGGGGAACACTGAAGCTTTCTTT
TRBV2	.	TRBJ2-2	few	CASRADSINTGELFF	TGTGCCAGCAGGGCGGACAGTATTAACACCGGGGAGCTGTTTTTT
TRBV2	.	TRBJ1-1	.	CASIPGEETEAFF	TGTGCCAGCATCCCCGGGGAGGAGACTGAAGCTTTCTTT
TRBV19	TRBD1	TRBJ1-4	many	CASSMGTGTNEKLFF	TGTGCCAGTAGTATGGGGACAGGGACTAATGAAAAACTGTTTTTT
TRBV12-2	.	TRBJ1-6	.	CASRFRCSYNSPLHF	TGTGCAAGTCGCTTCCGGTGTTCCTATAATTCACCCCTCCACTTT
TRBV5-1	TRBD2	TRBJ2-1	.	CASSSSGTNSYNEQFF	TGCGCCAGCAGCTCCTCCGGGACTAATTCCTACAATGAGCAGTTCTTC
TRBV29-1	.	TRBJ2-5	.	CSVDPGQTAQETQYF	TGCAGCGTTGACCCTGGACAGACCGCCCAAGAGACCCAGTACTTC
TRBV19	TRBD1	TRBJ2-5	.	CASATGQGALGTQYF	TGTGCCAGTGCTACTGGACAGGGGGCGTTAGGGACCCAGTACTTC
TRBV11-2	.	TRBJ2-1	.	CASSPSLSSYNEQFF	TGTGCCAGCAGCCCATCCCTGAGCTCCTACAATGAGCAGTTCTTC
TRBV5-1	.	TRBJ1-4	.	CASSFLGESNEKLFF	TGCGCCAGCAGCTTTCTAGGGGAAAGTAATGAAAAACTGTTTTTT
TRBV6-5	TRBD1	TRBJ1-2	.	CASSLRGQGLYGYPF	TGTGCCAGCAGTTTACGGGGACAGGGTCTCTATGGCTACCCCTTC
TRBV28	TRBD1	TRBJ1-5	.	CASSPDRVASYSNQPQHF	TGTGCCAGCAGTCCCGACAGGGTGGCCTCTTATAGCAATCAGCCCCAGCATTTT
TRBV11-2	.	TRBJ1-1	.	CASSRGHLGMNTEAFF	TGTGCCAGCAGCCGGGGACATCTCGGCATGAACACTGAAGCTTTCTTT
TRBV4-1	.	TRBJ2-4	.	CASSQARLGGGKNIQYF	TGCGCCAGCAGCCAAGCGCGCCTGGGAGGAGGCAAAAACATTCAGTACTTC
TRBV15	TRBD1	TRBJ1-2	.	CATSSGTGDYGYTF	TGTGCCACCAGCTCGGGGACAGGGGACTATGGCTACACCTTC
TRBV5-6	TRBD2	TRBJ2-7	once	CASSLVASGRAREQYF	TGTGCCAGCAGCTTGGTGGCTAGCGGGAGGGCCAGAGAGCAGTACTTC
TRBV5-1	.	TRBJ2-1	.	CASSLEAGSYNEQFF	TGCGCCAGCAGCTTGGAGGCGGGCTCCTACAATGAGCAGTTCTTC
TRBV6-5	.	TRBJ2-7	once	CASSYSVRTPAYEQYF	TGTGCCAGCAGTTACTCGGTGAGGACACCAGCCTACGAGCAGTACTTC
TRBV2	TRBD1	TRBJ2-3	once	CASSQWTGGGTDTQYF	TGTGCCAGCAGTCAATGGACAGGGGGTGGCACAGATACGCAGTATTTT
TRBV19	TRBD1	TRBJ1-1	.	CASLPGRGTHTEAFF	TGTGCCAGTCTCCCAGGCAGGGGGACTCACACTGAAGCTTTCTTT
TRBV10-3	TRBD1	TRBJ1-3	.	CAIKQGAGGNTIYF	TGTGCCATCAAACAGGGGGCAGGGGGAAACACCATATATTTT
TRBV30	TRBD1	TRBJ1-4	.	CAWGTGRGSKELFF	TGTGCCTGGGGGACAGGGAGAGGTTCAAAGGAACTGTTTTTT
TRBV5-6	TRBD1	TRBJ2-7	.	CASSHVGTGNYEQYF	TGTGCCAGCAGCCATGTGGGGACAGGGAACTACGAGCAGTACTTC
TRBV4-1	.	TRBJ1-3	.	CASSQDRDRGSDTIYF	TGCGCCAGCAGCCAAGATCGAGATAGGGGGTCGGACACCATATATTTT
TRBV15	.	TRBJ1-6	.	CATSRGRIIGDNSPLHF	TGTGCCACCAGCAGAGGAAGGATAATCGGGGATAATTCACCCCTCCACTTT
TRBV2	TRBD1	TRBJ1-1	few	CAEAGQGWTEAFF	TGTGCCGAGGCCGGACAGGGTTGGACTGAAGCTTTCTTT
TRBV19	TRBD2	TRBJ2-7	.	CASSLRTSGYSYEQYF	TGTGCCAGTAGTTTACGGACTAGCGGATACTCCTACGAGCAGTACTTC
TRBV27	TRBD1	TRBJ2-7	.	CASSLSTGGPSNEQYF	TGTGCCAGCAGTTTATCGACAGGGGGCCCCTCGAACGAGCAGTACTTC
TRBV15	TRBD2	TRBJ2-2	.	CATSRDPLAGVTGELFF	TGTGCCACCAGCAGAGATCCCCTAGCGGGAGTCACCGGGGAGCTGTTTTTT
TRBV5-1	.	TRBJ2-7	.	CASTPLGSLPEEQYF	TGCGCCAGCACTCCCCTCGGGAGCTTGCCGGAGGAGCAGTACTTC
TRBV9	.	TRBJ1-2	.	CASSVPRDNQPDYGYTF	TGTGCCAGCAGCGTCCCGAGGGACAACCAGCCCGACTATGGCTACACCTTC
TRBV29-1	TRBD1	TRBJ1-2	once	CSVADRGRSGYTF	TGCAGCGTGGCTGACAGGGGGAGATCTGGCTACACCTTC
TRBV15	.	TRBJ1-1	.	CATSSHIGSGEAFF	TGTGCCACCAGCAGCCATATCGGGTCGGGTGAAGCTTTCTTT
TRBV5-6	.	TRBJ1-5	.	CASSLGPAERQPQHF	TGTGCCAGCAGCTTGGGACCCGCGGAACGCCAGCCCCAGCATTTT
TRBV7-6	.	TRBJ1-3	.	CASSPSGGNTIYF	TGTGCCAGCAGCCCGTCGGGAGGAAACACCATATATTTT
TRBV29-1	TRBD1	TRBJ1-2	.	CSVSRTGGENYGYTF	TGCAGCGTTTCTAGGACAGGGGGCGAGAACTATGGCTACACCTTC
TRBV28	.	TRBJ1-5	.	CASSSPSGNQPQHF	TGTGCCAGCAGTTCGCCCAGCGGCAATCAGCCCCAGCATTTT
TRBV9	TRBD2	TRBJ2-7	once	CASSRGRPSYEQYF	TGTGCCAGCAGTCGCGGGAGGCCCTCCTACGAGCAGTACTTC
TRBV6-5	TRBD2	TRBJ2-1	.	CASSKGLAGGSKQFF	TGTGCCAGCAGTAAGGGACTAGCGGGAGGGTCGAAGCAGTTCTTC
TRBV19	TRBD2	TRBJ2-3	.	CASSEREWTSGVDTQYF	TGTGCCAGTAGCGAAAGAGAATGGACTAGCGGGGTGGATACGCAGTATTTT
TRBV27	TRBD1	TRBJ1-1	once	CASSPNPGTGWNTEAFF	TGTGCCAGCAGTCCGAACCCCGGGACAGGGTGGAACACTGAAGCTTTCTTT
TRBV20-1	.	TRBJ1-1	.	CSATVGTEAFF	TGCAGTGCTACGGTGGGGACAGAAGCTTTCTTT
TRBV7-2	TRBD2	TRBJ2-4	.	CASSPRGVGMDIQYF	TGTGCCAGCAGCCCGCGGGGGGTAGGCATGGACATTCAGTACTTC
TRBV28	.	TRBJ2-5	.	CASTFARYSAQGKETQYF	TGTGCCAGCACCTTCGCCCGTTACTCAGCCCAGGGTAAGGAGACCCAGTACTTC
TRBV6-5	.	TRBJ2-1	once	CASSYSGGNNEQFF	TGTGCCAGCAGTTACTCGGGCGGGAACAATGAGCAGTTCTTC
TRBV7-9	.	TRBJ1-2	.	CASSLRVTAYGYTF	TGTGCCAGCAGCTTACGGGTGACAGCATATGGCTACACCTTC
TRBV6-5	TRBD2	TRBJ2-3	once	CASSQKRGGKDTQYF	TGTGCCAGCAGCCAAAAGCGGGGGGGCAAAGATACGCAGTATTTT
TRBV19	.	TRBJ1-5	.	CASAITGSNQPQHF	TGTGCCAGTGCTATTACAGGTAGCAATCAGCCCCAGCATTTT
TRBV28	.	TRBJ1-3	.	CASSPGQGRLYAGNTIYF	TGTGCCAGCAGCCCCGGTCAGGGGCGGCTTTATGCTGGAAACACCATATATTTT
TRBV29-1	TRBD1	TRBJ1-2	few	CSVEDRDSYYGYTF	TGCAGCGTTGAAGACAGGGACAGCTACTATGGCTACACCTTC
TRBV5-4	.	TRBJ1-4	.	CASSMGRTNEKLFF	TGTGCCAGCAGCATGGGTCGAACTAATGAAAAACTGTTTTTT
TRBV9	.	TRBJ2-7	few	CASSRLTGTDEQYF	TGTGCCAGCAGCCGCCTTACAGGGACCGACGAGCAGTACTTC
TRBV9	TRBD1	TRBJ1-4	.	CASSFRQGDEKLFF	TGTGCCAGCAGCTTCAGACAGGGGGACGAAAAACTGTTTTTT
TRBV14	.	TRBJ1-5	.	CASSQGASQPQHF	TGTGCCAGCAGCCAGGGGGCAAGTCAGCCCCAGCATTTT
TRBV9	.	TRBJ2-1	.	CASSPTAFPFYNEQFF	TGTGCCAGCAGCCCGACAGCATTCCCCTTCTACAATGAGCAGTTCTTC